This note documents a single TCR beta chain sequence. Its antigen target is currently unknown. Base quality data are lacking; no much larger clone is found one base away. This entry belongs to a study of vaccination effects on CD4 cells after COVID-19 (dated by TCRdb to 2021 to 2024). About the full investigation: The ViraFEST assay stimulated PBMC with viral peptide pools and then used TCR sequencing to identify antigen-specific CD4+ T cell clonotypes by expansion. Cultures from other donors in the study were sequenced using the Oncomine TCR Beta short-read assay on an Illumina iSeq 100. SARS-CoV-2 spike-specific CD4+ TCR repertoires were compared before and after mRNA vaccination in COVID-19 convalescent patients and in infection-naive vaccine recipients. Two doses of either the BNT162b2 or the mRNA-1273 mRNA SARS-CoV-2 vaccine were administered to participants. Each well held fewer than 2.5 million PBMC cultured in IMDM containing roughly 5% human AB serum, 8 to 10 IU/ml IL-2 and gentamicin, along with 8 to 10 ug/ml peptides. The full study included ten to eleven COVID-19 convalescent patients and a few SARS-CoV-2-naive healthy vaccine recipients. What the study reported, not specific to this receptor: In healthy vaccine recipients, vaccine-induced clones were almost all SARS-CoV-2 mono-reactive, with only 1 of 255 cross-reactive with common cold coronaviruses. Marked clonal contraction was observed in both infection-induced and vaccine-induced clones at late post-vaccination timepoints, consistent with waning T cell responses. The study was limited by a small number of convalescent patients and lacked early post-infection timepoints.

The germline ends are 12 bases apart after V is trimmed by 5 bases and J by 7 bases. Reading from cysteine to phenylalanine, the CDR3 counts 13 amino acids. The read is trimmed to its CDR3 DNA, 39 bases read in frame from base 1. The germline V gene (reference sequence) specifies MNHEY as CDR1 and SMNVEV as CDR2. After 10 to 11 days of culture, CD4+ T cells were isolated with the EasySep CD4+ T cell isolation kit. Negative nucleocapsid antibody results before and after vaccination confirmed that the healthy vaccine recipients had no prior SARS-CoV-2 infection. On days 3 and 7, half of the culture medium was replaced with fresh IL-2-containing medium. Unless noted otherwise, every peptide stimulation condition was grown in triplicate wells. Using Ficoll-Paque Plus gradient centrifugation, PBMC were separated from whole blood and then either used fresh or cryopreserved at -140C. The QIAamp micro DNA kit was used to extract genomic DNA from the cultured CD4+ T cells.

Library preparation was by the immunoSEQ multiplex PCR assay. DNA from the CD4+ T cells that had been cultured and isolated underwent TCR beta CDR3 sequencing. As for the original processing: Non-productive TCR sequences were removed and reads were trimmed to the CDR3 region, keeping CDR3s of at least 7 amino acids. The MANAFEST web app was used to identify antigen-specific clonotypes by comparing expansion in peptide wells with expansion in reference cultures. For clones to be considered positive, expansion at FDR<0.05 versus reference and all other wells, an odds ratio above 5, and a frequency above 0.1% in two replicate wells were required. Clonotypes significantly expanded in SARS-CoV-2 spike wells and in at least one common cold coronavirus spike condition were defined as cross-reactive. Using the stringdist R package, CDR3 similarity was measured by Levenshtein distance, and unrooted trees were constructed with ape in R 3.6.1. Not all clones reach the TCRdb copy of this immuneACCESS table, which keeps in-frame sequences only. Checked studies attribute under half of the gap to unresolved V genes and leave the rest unexplained. The D gene and trimming were derived from the DNA, and the V and J assignments and clone size from that table. The sample table lists fewer than 75,000 clones, over 60% of them with a count of one. The ten largest clones take up about 1.9% of the sample.

The V and J genes are TRBV27 and TRBJ1-5; a tentative D call is TRBD1 (6 bases match). The sequenced sample was CD4+ T cells from PBMCs cultured without peptide, obtained before COVID-19 vaccination. The source is a human donor who received a COVID-19 vaccine. CDR3 sequence: CASSPGVGQPQHF. The DNA sequence is TGTGCCAGCAGTCCAGGGGTAGGCCAGCCCCAGCATTTT.